This TCR beta chain was retrieved from a study of CD8+ T cells in alopecia areata. Trimming shortened V by 0 bases and J by 7 bases, and 13 bases separated the two germline ends. The CDR3 loop spans 14 amino acids. The authors extracted RNA and reverse transcribed it into cDNA as the sequencing template. Here immunoSEQ multiplex PCR was the method, and the copy in TCRdb shows in-frame clones only, minus some. The sample lists roughly 170,000 clones, around 60% occurring once. This sequence joins TRBV23-1 and TRBJ2-7; D remains unclear. TRBV23-1 is recorded as an ORF, its role being uncertain. The source was CD4+ T cells sorted from blood, collected at week 0. This TCR was sampled from a human donor with alopecia areata. The CDR3 spells CASSQSVSFFEQYF. CDR3 DNA sequence: TGCGCCAGCAGTCAATCCGTCAGTTTTTTTGAGCAGTACTTC.